These 14 T cell receptor beta chains were sequenced from one sample in a study of cytomegalovirus exposure and HLA in healthy donors (dated by TCRdb to about 2017). Library method: the immunoSEQ multiplex PCR assay. The multiplex PCR relied on a mix of 60 forward primers for TCR Vbeta segments and 13 reverse primers for TCR Jbeta segments. TCRdb provides this immuneACCESS table in a form limited to in-frame rearrangements. Some clones are lacking; in checked studies, under half of them reflect an unresolved V gene, and why the rest are absent is not known. Counted in this sample were roughly 110,000 clones; about four fifths of them appeared once. Of the sample, 4% to 5.5% is held by the ten largest clones. Sequenced sample: PBMCs. These receptors came from a man aged 25-45 years in good health and CMV-seropositive.

This chain joins TRBV6-5 and TRBJ2-7; the match to TRBD2 covers 11 bases. The V and J ends lost 7 bases and 3 bases, in that order; junction bases with no gene match: 5. This CDR3 has 14 amino acids. Per germline, CDR1 MNHEY and CDR2 SVGAGI. The CDR3 protein is CASNLAGGRYEQYF. The CDR3, as DNA: TGTGCCAGCAATCTAGCGGGGGGACGCTACGAGCAGTACTTC.

This clone was recorded a few times. J is TRBJ1-6 and V is TRBV5-1; a possible D gene is TRBD1 (5 bases). Per the germline V gene, CDR1 is SGHRS and CDR2 is YFSETQ. The CDR3 sequence is 14 residues long. V shed 0 bases and J shed 12 bases, with 13 bases lying between them. The CDR3 here is CASSLVPGPEPLHF. The CDR3 bases are TGCGCCAGCAGCTTGGTCCCAGGGCCGGAACCCCTCCACTTT. Full variable domain (outside the CDR3, taken from reference TRBV5-1 and TRBJ1-6): KAGVTQTPRYLIKTRGQQVTLSCSPISGHRSVSWYQQTPGQGLQFLFEYFSETQRNKGNFPGRFSGRQFSNSRSEMNVSTLELGDSALYLCASSLVPGPEPLHFGNGTRLTVT.

The chain employs TRBV7-9 and TRBJ1-2; D is perhaps TRBD1 (5 bases). Trimming took 1 base from V and 2 from J, leaving 14 bases between them. This CDR3 contains 16 residues. Germline lookup yields CDR1 SEHNR and CDR2 FQNEAQ (reference sequence). This CDR3 reads CASSLEVARANYGYTF. The CDR3 DNA follows: TGTGCCAGCAGCTTAGAAGTCGCCAGGGCAAACTATGGCTACACCTTC.

The chain uses TRBV28 and TRBJ2-2; weak D call: TRBD2 (5 bases). The CDR3 loop spans 17 amino acids. V was shortened by 8 bases and J by 6 bases, with 25 bases between the two germline ends. CDR1 and CDR2 (germline): MDHEN, SYDVKM. The CDR3 loop is CASGSNRVPTEAGELFF. The DNA of the CDR3 is TGTGCCAGCGGCTCTAATAGGGTCCCCACGGAGGCCGGGGAGCTGTTTTTT. Full variable domain (remainder filled in from reference TRBV28 and TRBJ2-2): DVKVTQSSRYLVKRTGEKVFLECVQDMDHENMFWYRQDPGLGLRLIYFSYDVKMKEKGDIPEGYSVSREKKERFSLILESASTNQTSMYLCASGSNRVPTEAGELFFGEGSRLTVL.

The V call is TRBV5-1, the J call TRBJ1-5; D call uncertain. The CDR3 runs to 15 residues. Germline V gene lookup returns CDR1 SGHRS and CDR2 YFSETQ. The V end lost 3 bases, the J end lost 3 bases, and 13 bases lay between the germline ends. In DNA, the CDR3 is TGCGCCAGCAGCTGGGAGCCCGGGGTCAATCAGCCCCAGCATTTT. Translated: CASSWEPGVNQPQHF.

Comments on this clone: This same CDR3 is encoded by further DNA sequences in the sample. The CDR3 DNA is TGTGCCAGCAGCCTTCTAGCGGCCTCGTACGAGCAGTACTTC. Its translation: CASSLLAASYEQYF. The J gene is TRBJ2-7, the V gene TRBV7-2, with TRBD2 matching 7 bases. V gave up 5 bases and J gave up 4 bases; unmatched junction bases: 8. CDR1 is SGHTA and CDR2 is FQGNSA in the germline V gene. This CDR3 has 14 residues.

The chain links TRBV18 to TRBJ2-7; D is possibly TRBD1 (5 bases). The CDR3 covers 16 residues. Germline V gene data show CDR1 as KGHSH and CDR2 as LQKENI. V was trimmed by 0 bases and J by 1 base, leaving 13 bases between them. The CDR3 DNA sequence: TGTGCCAGCTCACCACCCGCAGGGCGAGGATCCTACGAGCAGTACTTC. It is translated as CASSPPAGRGSYEQYF.

This sequence joins TRBV7-8 and TRBJ1-4; TRBD1 agrees at 10 bases. The CDR3 is 14 amino acids. V was clipped by 4 bases and J by 8 bases; unmatched bases: 4. Germline lookup yields CDR1 SGHVS and CDR2 FQNEAQ. The CDR3 here is CASSWDRGDEKLFF. The CDR3 DNA reads as TGTGCCAGCAGCTGGGACAGGGGAGACGAAAAACTGTTTTTT.

Here the CDR3 DNA reads TGTGCCAGCAGGCTAGCGGGGGGGCTCTACGAGCAGTACTTC. It encodes CASRLAGGLYEQYF. J is TRBJ2-7 and V is TRBV5-6; 12 bases are a match to TRBD2. V shed 5 bases, J shed 3 bases, and the junction held 3 bases outside the gene matches. This CDR3 has 14 amino acids. The germline V gene encodes CDR1 SGHDT and CDR2 YYEEEE.

This clone was found many times. The CDR3 loop is CASSADRSEQFF. The CDR3 DNA follows: TGTGCCAGCAGCGCCGACAGGAGTGAGCAGTTCTTC. V gene TRBV5-6 combines with J gene TRBJ2-1, with D perhaps TRBD1 (6 bases). Per germline, CDR1 SGHDT and CDR2 YYEEEE. The CDR3 has 12 residues. Trimming removed 4 bases at V and 9 bases at J, with 11 bases between.

The chain carries TRBV5-1 and TRBJ1-3; TRBD1 matches at 7 bases. The CDR3 has 14 residues. V gave up 7 bases and J gave up 4 bases; unmatched junction bases: 8. Germline V CDR1 and CDR2: SGHRS, YFSETQ. The CDR3 region has the DNA TGCGCCAGCGGACCCGGGACAGCCGGAAACACCATATATTTT. Protein sequence: CASGPGTAGNTIYF.

This clone was observed a few times. This chain connects TRBV5-5 to TRBJ2-7; no reliable D call. Germline-derived CDR1 and CDR2 are SGHKS and YYEKEE (reference sequence). The ends were cut back, 0 bases at V and 0 bases at J, with 4 bases in the middle. This CDR3 has 13 amino acids. CDR3 nucleotide sequence: TGTGCCAGCAGCTTGGCGGGCTCCTACGAGCAGTACTTC. Its translation: CASSLAGSYEQYF.

This clone has just a few counts. The V gene is TRBV4-3, the J gene TRBJ1-5, with 7 bases lining up with TRBD1. The V gene end was trimmed by 1 base and the J gene end by 6 bases; junction bases not matched to a gene: 3. The V gene's germline CDR1 is LGHNA and CDR2 YSLEER. The CDR3 consists of 14 residues. CDR3 DNA sequence: TGCGCCAGCAGCCAAGGACAGGGAAGTCAGCCCCAGCATTTT. It is translated as CASSQGQGSQPQHF.

This clone was found once. The gene calls are TRBV9 and TRBJ2-5; 7 positions agree with TRBD1. The CDR3 sequence is 16 residues long. Germline V gives CDR1 SGDLS, CDR2 YYNGEE. The junction had 7 bases not matched to a gene; V was cut back by 0 bases and J by 2 bases. As DNA, the CDR3 is TGTGCCAGCAGCGTAGTCGGGGACAGAGGACAAGAGACCCAGTACTTC. As protein: CASSVVGDRGQETQYF.